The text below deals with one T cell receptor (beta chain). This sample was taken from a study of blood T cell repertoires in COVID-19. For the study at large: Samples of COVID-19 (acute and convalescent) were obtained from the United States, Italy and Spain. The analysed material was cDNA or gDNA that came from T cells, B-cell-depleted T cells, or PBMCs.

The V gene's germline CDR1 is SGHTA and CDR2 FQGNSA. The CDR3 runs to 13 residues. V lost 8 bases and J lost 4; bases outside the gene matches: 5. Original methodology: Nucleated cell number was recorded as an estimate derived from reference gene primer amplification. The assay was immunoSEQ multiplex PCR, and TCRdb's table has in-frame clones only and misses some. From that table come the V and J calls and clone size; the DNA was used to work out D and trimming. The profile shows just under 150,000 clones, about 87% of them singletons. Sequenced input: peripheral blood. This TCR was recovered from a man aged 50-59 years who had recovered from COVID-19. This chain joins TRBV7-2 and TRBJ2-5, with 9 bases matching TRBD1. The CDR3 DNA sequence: TGTGCCAGCGGGACAGGGATAGTAGAGACCCAGTACTTC. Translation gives CASGTGIVETQYF. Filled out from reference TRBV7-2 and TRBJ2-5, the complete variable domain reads GAGVSQSPSNKVTEKGKDVELRCDPISGHTALYWYRQSLGQGLEFLIYFQGNSAPDKSGLPSDRFSAERTGGSVSTLTIQRTQQEDSAVYLCASGTGIVETQYFGPGTRLLVL.